This TCR beta chain originates from a study of blood T cell repertoires in COVID-19. Overall study context: PBMCs, B-cell-depleted T cells, or T cells provided the cDNA or gDNA that made up the material.

In the source study's methods: Reference gene primer amplification yielded estimated nucleated cell counts. Clones were read by immunoSEQ multiplex PCR, and TCRdb kept only the in-frame ones, dropping some. V and J calls plus clone size are reproduced from that table; the DNA served to infer D and trimming. The sample yields fewer than 60,000 clones, 78% seen once. The CDR3 contains 14 residues. Germline V CDR1 and CDR2: SGHDT, YYEEEE. Deletions cut 0 bases from V and 4 bases from J, with 7 bases between. The receptor's source is a human donor in a cohort sampled during active COVID-19. The source material was peripheral blood. V usage is TRBV5-6 and J usage is TRBJ2-2; D call uncertain. In nucleotides, the CDR3 is TGTGCCAGCAGCTTGGCCTTGAGCACCGGGGAGCTGTTTTTT. Protein: CASSLALSTGELFF.